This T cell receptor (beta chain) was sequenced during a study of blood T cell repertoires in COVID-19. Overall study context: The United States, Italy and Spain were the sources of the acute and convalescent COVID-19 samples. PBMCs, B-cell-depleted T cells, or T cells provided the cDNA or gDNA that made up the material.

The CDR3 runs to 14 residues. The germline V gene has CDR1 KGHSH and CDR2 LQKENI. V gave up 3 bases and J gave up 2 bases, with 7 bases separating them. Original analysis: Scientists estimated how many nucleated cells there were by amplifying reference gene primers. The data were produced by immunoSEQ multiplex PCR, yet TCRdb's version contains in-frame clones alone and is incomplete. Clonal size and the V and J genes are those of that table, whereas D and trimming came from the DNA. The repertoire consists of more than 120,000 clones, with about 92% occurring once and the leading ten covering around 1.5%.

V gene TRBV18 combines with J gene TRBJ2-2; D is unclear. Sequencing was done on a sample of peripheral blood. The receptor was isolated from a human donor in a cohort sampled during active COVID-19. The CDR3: CASSPTANTGELFF. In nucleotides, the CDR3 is TGTGCCAGCTCACCTACAGCCAACACCGGGGAGCTGTTTTTT.